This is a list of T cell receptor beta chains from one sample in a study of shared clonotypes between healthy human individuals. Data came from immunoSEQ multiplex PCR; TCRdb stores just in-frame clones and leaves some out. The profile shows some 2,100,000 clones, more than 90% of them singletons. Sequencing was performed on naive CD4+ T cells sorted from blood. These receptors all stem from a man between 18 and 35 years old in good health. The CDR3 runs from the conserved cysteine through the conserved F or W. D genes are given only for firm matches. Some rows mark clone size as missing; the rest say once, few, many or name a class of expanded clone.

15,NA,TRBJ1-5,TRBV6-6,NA,CASSSGTWGNQPQHF,TGTGCCAGCAGCTCCGGGACATGGGGCAATCAGCCCCAGCATTTT
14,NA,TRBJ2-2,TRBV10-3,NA,CAIRSSTLTGELFF,TGTGCCATCAGGAGTTCCACGTTGACCGGGGAGCTGTTTTTT
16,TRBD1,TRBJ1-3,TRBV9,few,CASSPGTGVKGNTIYF,TGTGCCAGCAGCCCCGGGACAGGGGTGAAAGGAAACACCATATATTTT
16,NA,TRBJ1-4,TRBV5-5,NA,CASSLDGGISAEKLFF,TGTGCCAGCAGCTTGGATGGGGGAATTTCGGCGGAAAAACTGTTTTTT
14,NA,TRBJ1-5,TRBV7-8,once,CASSYMGSDQPQHF,TGTGCCAGCAGTTATATGGGATCAGATCAGCCCCAGCATTTT
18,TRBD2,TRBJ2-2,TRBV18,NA,CASSPPAASGVNTGELFF,TGTGCCAGCTCACCACCGGCGGCCAGCGGGGTCAACACCGGGGAGCTGTTTTTT
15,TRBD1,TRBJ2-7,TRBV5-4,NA,CASSLEGRGWYEQYF,TGTGCCAGCAGCTTGGAAGGCAGGGGGTGGTACGAGCAGTACTTC
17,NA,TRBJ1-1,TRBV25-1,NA,CASSEYSKGSMGTEAFF,TGTGCCAGCAGTGAATATTCTAAAGGCAGTATGGGCACTGAAGCTTTCTTT
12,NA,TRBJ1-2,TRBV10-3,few,CAISFDPYGYTF,TGTGCCATCAGTTTCGACCCCTATGGCTACACCTTC
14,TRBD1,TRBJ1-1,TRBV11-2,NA,CASSLRQGNTEAFF,TGTGCCAGCAGCTTACGACAGGGGAACACTGAAGCTTTCTTT
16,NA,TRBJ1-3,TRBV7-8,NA,CASSFTTTNPGNTIYF,TGTGCCAGCAGCTTTACCACAACCAACCCTGGAAACACCATATATTTT
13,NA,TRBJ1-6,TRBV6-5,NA,CASSNRAASPLHF,TGTGCCAGCAGTAACAGGGCCGCTTCACCCCTCCACTTT
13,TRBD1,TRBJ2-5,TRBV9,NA,CASSGTGGETQYF,TGTGCCAGCAGTGGGACAGGGGGAGAGACCCAGTACTTC
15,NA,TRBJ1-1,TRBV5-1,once,CASSPIGQFNTEAFF,TGCGCCAGCAGCCCAATAGGACAGTTTAACACTGAAGCTTTCTTT
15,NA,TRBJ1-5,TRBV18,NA,CASSLMDSANQPQHF,TGTGCCAGCTCCCTGATGGACAGTGCCAATCAGCCCCAGCATTTT
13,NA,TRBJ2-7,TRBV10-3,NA,CAINSGDSYEQYF,TGTGCCATCAATTCGGGTGATTCTTACGAGCAGTACTTC
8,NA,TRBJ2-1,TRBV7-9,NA,CASSLPFF,TGTGCCAGCAGCTTACCGTTCTTC
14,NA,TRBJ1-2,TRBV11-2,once,CASSTRNGNYGYTF,TGTGCCAGCAGCACCCGGAACGGAAACTATGGCTACACCTTC
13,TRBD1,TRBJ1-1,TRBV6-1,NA,CASRGQGGTEAFF,TGTGCCAGCAGAGGACAGGGAGGTACTGAAGCTTTCTTT
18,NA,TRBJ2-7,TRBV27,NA,CASSNHLALGVSSYEQYF,TGTGCCAGCAGTAACCATTTGGCCCTCGGCGTTAGCTCCTACGAGCAGTACTTC
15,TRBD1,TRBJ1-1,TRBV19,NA,CASSFLPGGNTEAFF,TGTGCCAGTAGTTTCCTTCCAGGGGGGAACACTGAAGCTTTCTTT
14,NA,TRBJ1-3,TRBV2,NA,CASSEGQGSNTIYF,TGTGCCAGCAGTGAGGGGCAGGGATCTAACACCATATATTTT
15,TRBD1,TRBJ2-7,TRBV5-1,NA,CASSPLGTGPHEQYF,TGCGCCAGCAGCCCACTCGGGACAGGGCCCCACGAGCAGTACTTC